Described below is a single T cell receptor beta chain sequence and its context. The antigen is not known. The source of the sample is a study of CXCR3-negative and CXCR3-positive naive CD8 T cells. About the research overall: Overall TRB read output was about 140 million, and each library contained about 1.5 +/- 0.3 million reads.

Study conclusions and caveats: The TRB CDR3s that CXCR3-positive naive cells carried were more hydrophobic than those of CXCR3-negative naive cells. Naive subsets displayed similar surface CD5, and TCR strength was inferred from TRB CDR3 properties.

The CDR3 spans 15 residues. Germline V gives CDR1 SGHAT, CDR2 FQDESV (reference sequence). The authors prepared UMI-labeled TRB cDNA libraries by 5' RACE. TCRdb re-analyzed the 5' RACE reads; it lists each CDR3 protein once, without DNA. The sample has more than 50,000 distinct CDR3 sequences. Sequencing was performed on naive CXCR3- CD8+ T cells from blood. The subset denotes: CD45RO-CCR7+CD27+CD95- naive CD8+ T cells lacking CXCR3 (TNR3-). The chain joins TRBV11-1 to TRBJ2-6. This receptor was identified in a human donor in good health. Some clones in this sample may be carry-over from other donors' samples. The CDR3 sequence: CASSLSSSGANVLTF.